The present TCR beta chain was sequenced within a study of T-cell memory formation after mild COVID-19 (dated by TCRdb to about 2021). The study in broad terms: Most TCR sequence clusters were specific to one of the two donors. In a couple of donors, T-cell clones that expanded and contracted after mild COVID-19 were tracked by sequencing TCRalpha and TCRbeta repertoires over time. Two young, previously healthy adult volunteers, one female and one male, were included in the cohort.

Ficoll-Paque density gradient centrifugation was used to isolate PBMCs. Sequencer: Illumina NovaSeq 6000. cDNA libraries for TCRalpha and TCRbeta were prepared by 5'RACE using constant-segment primers, with sample barcodes and unique molecular identifiers added. RNA was extracted from every sample with Trizol reagent. Libraries were amplified in two PCR steps, with a second sample barcode and Illumina TruSeq adapters added in the second step. The libraries were sequenced on an Illumina NovaSeq using 2 x 150 bp paired-end reads. In the source study's methods: The reads were demultiplexed and collapsed into UMI-guided consensus sequences using migec v1.2.7. With mixcr v2.1.11, UMI consensuses were aligned to TRA and TRB V and J templates and assembled into clonotypes. Clonotypes were classified as expanded or contracted when called significant by both edgeR and NoisET, with noise models trained on biological replicates. For edgeR calls, a false discovery rate-adjusted p below 0.01 and a log2 fold-change threshold of 1 were applied. As an exploratory analysis of dynamics, max-normalized trajectories of the 1000 most abundant clonotypes were examined by PCA with hierarchical clustering. The CD4 or CD8 phenotype of responding clones was assigned using the separately sequenced CD4+ and CD8+ repertoires. TCRdb reworked the public reads: Q25 trimming with fastp, MiXCR clone assembly, productive beta chains retained. Rows with one shared CDR3 protein collapse into an entry with the most common genes and DNA. The V and J calls and clone size come from TCRdb's table, not from the authors' own analysis. This sample lists 92,000 or so distinct CDR3 sequences; over 12% were detected once. In total, the top ten clones hold approximately 40% of the sample.

The CDR3 runs 15 residues from the cysteine to the phenylalanine. CDR3 DNA is the only sequence kept; it has 45 bases, read in frame from the first base. V lost 1 base and J lost 1 base; the stretch between them is 10 bases long. A few counts support this clonotype. Its antigen target is currently unknown. Per-base quality was not reported, and no clone a single base away is much larger than it. Results the study describes overall, beyond this receptor: The study covered only two mild cases, and larger cohorts including severe cases with pre-infection samples were considered necessary. Contracting CD4+ clones appeared mostly in the CM and EM memory subsets, whereas CD8+ clones were enriched in EMRA. SARS-CoV-2 specificity was not confirmed for the second-wave clones peaking on day 37. Some responding clones were found in pre-infection memory, which suggests that pre-existing cross-reactive memory T cells took part in the SARS-CoV-2 response. From day 15 to 85, contracting clones showed balanced CD4/CD8 phenotypes, whereas a second wave of clones that expanded from day 15 to 37 leaned towards CD4+.

The sequenced sample was PBMCs or a T cell subset sorted from them (not recorded which). This clonotype was sampled from a young man who had mild COVID-19 (a few samples of this study predate the infection). The sample titles of this study are shuffled in the database, so cell type and time point are left out; the donor was told from shared clones. The V and J genes are TRBV12-3 or TRBV12-4 and TRBJ2-5; the D gene is possibly TRBD2, with 6 bases matching. In nucleotide form, the sequence is TGTGCCAGCAGTTTAGATGCGGGGAGCCAAGAGACCCAGTACTTC. The encoded protein is CASSLDAGSQETQYF.